This T cell receptor beta chain was documented in a study of T cell responses to AZD1222 COVID-19 vaccine. Whole-study results and caveats: Vaccine-associated CD4 TCRs ranged over spike, dominating at 160-218 and 743-854. Clonal diversity was possibly underestimated, and the donors were mostly white British, with more females. Baseline seropositivity occurred in only six or seven AZD1222 recipients. Nearly half of spike-specific TCRs reportedly target variant regions that are unmutated in the B.1.351 and B.1.1.7 variants.

This clone was counted once. As yet, its antigen is unknown. Germline loops: CDR1 SGHTA, CDR2 FQGNSA. The V and J ends lost 5 bases and 4 bases respectively, with 14 bases between them. The CDR3 totals 14 residues. Here immunoSEQ multiplex PCR was the method, and the copy in TCRdb shows in-frame clones only, minus some. The table records over 85,000 clones, roughly 92% of them present only once. The rearrangement uses TRBV7-2 and TRBJ1-1, with unresolved D. The receptor was derived from an adult in good health. Sequenced material: peripheral blood, taken on day 0 of AZD1222 vaccination. CDR3 sequence: CASSPQALGTEAFF. The CDR3 bases are TGTGCCAGCAGCCCCCAGGCTTTGGGCACTGAAGCTTTCTTT.